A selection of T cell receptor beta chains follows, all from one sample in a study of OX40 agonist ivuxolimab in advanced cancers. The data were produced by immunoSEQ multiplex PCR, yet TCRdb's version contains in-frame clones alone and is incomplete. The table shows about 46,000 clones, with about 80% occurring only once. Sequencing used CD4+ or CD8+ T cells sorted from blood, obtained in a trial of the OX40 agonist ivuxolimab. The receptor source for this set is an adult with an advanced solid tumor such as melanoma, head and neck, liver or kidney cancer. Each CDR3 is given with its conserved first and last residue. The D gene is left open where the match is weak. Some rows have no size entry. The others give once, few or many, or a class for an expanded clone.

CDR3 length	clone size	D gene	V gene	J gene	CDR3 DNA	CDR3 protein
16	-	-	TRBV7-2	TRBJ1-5	TGTGCCAGCAGCTTAGGAGCAGGGTATAGTAATCAGCCCCAGCATTTT	CASSLGAGYSNQPQHF
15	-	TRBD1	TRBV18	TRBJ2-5	TGTGCCAGCTCACCAAGGACAGGGGGCGAAGAGACCCAGTACTTC	CASSPRTGGEETQYF
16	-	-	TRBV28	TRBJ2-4	TGTGCCAGCAGTTCGCCCCGGGACCCGGCCAAAAACATTCAGTACTTC	CASSSPRDPAKNIQYF
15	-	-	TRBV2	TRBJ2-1	TGTGCCAGCAGTGTCACAGGAGGTCGATACAATGAGCAGTTCTTC	CASSVTGGRYNEQFF
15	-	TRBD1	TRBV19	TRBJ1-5	TGTGCCAGTAGTAGACAGGGTAGGGACGATCAGCCCCAGCATTTT	CASSRQGRDDQPQHF
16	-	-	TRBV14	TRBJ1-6	TGTGCCAGCAGTCACCTCGGTAGCGCCTATAATTCACCCCTCCACTTT	CASSHLGSAYNSPLHF
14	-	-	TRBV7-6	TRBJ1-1	TGTGCCAGCAGCTATCAGGGTGGCGGCACTGAAGCTTTCTTT	CASSYQGGGTEAFF
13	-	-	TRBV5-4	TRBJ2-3	TGTGCCAGCAGCGGGGACCCGGTGGATACGCAGTATTTT	CASSGDPVDTQYF
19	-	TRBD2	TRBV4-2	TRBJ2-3	TGTGCCAGCAGCCAAGCCCCTAGCGGGAGGGCTTCCCCGGGGGATACGCAGTATTTT	CASSQAPSGRASPGDTQYF
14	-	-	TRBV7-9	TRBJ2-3	TGTGCCAGCAGCTTAGTAGTAGGGACAGATACGCAGTATTTT	CASSLVVGTDTQYF
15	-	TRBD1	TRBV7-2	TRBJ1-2	TGTGCCAGCAGCTTAGGGGACAGGGGGCGCGGTGGCTACACCTTC	CASSLGDRGRGGYTF
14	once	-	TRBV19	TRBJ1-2	TGTGCCAGTAGTAGTATTCTGGACAGCTATGGCTACACCTTC	CASSSILDSYGYTF
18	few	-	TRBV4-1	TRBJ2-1	TGCGCCAGCAGCCAATTGTTATTGGGGAGAGGGGGGGGCAATGAGCAGTTCTTC	CASSQLLLGRGGGNEQFF
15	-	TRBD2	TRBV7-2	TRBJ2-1	TGTGCCAGCAGCTCGACTAGCGGGGGTTACAATGAGCAGTTCTTC	CASSSTSGGYNEQFF
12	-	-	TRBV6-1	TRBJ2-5	TGTGCCAGCCGTAGGCACTCAGAGACCCAGTACTTC	CASRRHSETQYF
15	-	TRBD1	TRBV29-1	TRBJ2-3	TGCAGCGTTGAAGGAGACAGGGGTCCCACAGATACGCAGTATTTT	CSVEGDRGPTDTQYF
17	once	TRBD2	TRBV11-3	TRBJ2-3	TGTGCCAGCAGCTTAGACGGCGGGGGGGCAGGCACAGATACGCAGTATTTT	CASSLDGGGAGTDTQYF
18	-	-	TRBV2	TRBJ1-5	TGTGCCAGCAGCCTAAGGCGGGGAAGGGTGCGGGGCAATCAGCCCCAGCATTTT	CASSLRRGRVRGNQPQHF
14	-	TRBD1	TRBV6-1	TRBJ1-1	TGTGCCAGCAGAGTACAGGGGCAGAACACTGAAGCTTTCTTT	CASRVQGQNTEAFF
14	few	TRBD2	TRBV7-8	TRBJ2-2	TGTGCCAGCAGCTGGGAGGGGAGGAACGGGGAGCTGTTTTTT	CASSWEGRNGELFF
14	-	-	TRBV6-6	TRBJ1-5	TGTGCCAGCAGATTTGACAGCAGCAATCAGCCCCAGCATTTT	CASRFDSSNQPQHF
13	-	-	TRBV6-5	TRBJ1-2	TGTGCCAGCAGCTTAGACAGTAACTATGGCTACACCTTC	CASSLDSNYGYTF
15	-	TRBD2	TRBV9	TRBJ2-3	TGTGCCAGCAGCCCTAGCGGGAGGGCCGTAGATACGCAGTATTTT	CASSPSGRAVDTQYF
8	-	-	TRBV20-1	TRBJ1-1	TGCAGTGTCCTAGAAGCTTTCTTT	CSVLEAFF
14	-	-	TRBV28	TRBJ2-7	TGTGCCAGCAGTTTGGTTAAGGGCCGCTCCGAGCAGTACTTC	CASSLVKGRSEQYF
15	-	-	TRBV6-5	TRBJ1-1	TGTGCCAGCAGCTATTTTACAGGTCTGAACACTGAAGCTTTCTTT	CASSYFTGLNTEAFF
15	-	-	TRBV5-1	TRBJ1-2	TGCGCCAGCAGCTTGAACGTCGGTGAGGTCTACGGCTACACCTTC	CASSLNVGEVYGYTF
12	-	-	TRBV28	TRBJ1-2	TGTGCCAGCAGTTTGCCAGCGGAGGGCTACACCTTC	CASSLPAEGYTF
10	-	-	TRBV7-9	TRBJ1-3	TGTGCCAGCAGCTTAAACACCATATATTTT	CASSLNTIYF
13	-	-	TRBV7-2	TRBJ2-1	TGTGCCAGCAGCTTAGGACTTCCGCTCCACCGGTTCTTC	CASSLGLPLHRFF
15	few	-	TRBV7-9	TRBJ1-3	TGTGCCAGCAGCTTATGGCCGGACTCTGGAAACACCATATATTTT	CASSLWPDSGNTIYF
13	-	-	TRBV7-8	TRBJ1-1	TGTGCCAGCAGCTCGGATTGGAACACTGAAGCTTTCTTT	CASSSDWNTEAFF
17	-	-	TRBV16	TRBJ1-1	TGTGCCAGCAGCCAATTTCTGGTTTGGGGGCTTGACACTGAAGCTTTCTTT	CASSQFLVWGLDTEAFF
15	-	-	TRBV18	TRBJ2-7	TGTGCCAGCTCACCCGAGGGGTATTACTCCTACGAGCAGTACTTC	CASSPEGYYSYEQYF
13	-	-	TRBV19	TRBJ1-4	TGTGCCAGTAGTATAGGGGTTCGAGAAAAACTGTTTTTT	CASSIGVREKLFF
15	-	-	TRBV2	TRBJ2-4	TGTGCCAGCAGCCAAGGGAAGGGGCTAGGGAACATTCAGTACTTC	CASSQGKGLGNIQYF
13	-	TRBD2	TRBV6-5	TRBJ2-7	TGTGCCAGCAGCCCGGGGGGGGAGAACGAGCAGTACTTC	CASSPGGENEQYF
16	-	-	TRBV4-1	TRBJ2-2	TGCGCCAGCAGCCAAATCGACCTGGGATTCACCGGGGAGCTGTTTTTT	CASSQIDLGFTGELFF
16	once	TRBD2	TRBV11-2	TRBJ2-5	TGTGCCAGCAGCTTATACGCCGGGGGGGCCGGAGAGACCCAGTACTTC	CASSLYAGGAGETQYF
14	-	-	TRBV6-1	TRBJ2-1	TGTGCCAGCAGTGACGAGATCGCCTACAATGAGCAGTTCTTC	CASSDEIAYNEQFF
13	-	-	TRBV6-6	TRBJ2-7	TGTGCCACTGGACGGGTTTCCTCCTACGAGCAGTACTTC	CATGRVSSYEQYF
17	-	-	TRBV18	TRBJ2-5	TGTGCCAGCTCACTCAACAGGGGTGGGGGGATCGCGGATCCCCAGTACTTC	CASSLNRGGGIADPQYF
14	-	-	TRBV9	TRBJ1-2	TGTGCCAGCAGCGTCATGGGGCTCGACTATGGCTACACCTTC	CASSVMGLDYGYTF
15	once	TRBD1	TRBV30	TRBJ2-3	TGTGCCTGGAGGCGGGGGACAGGGGGCTTAGATATGCAGTATTTT	CAWRRGTGGLDMQYF
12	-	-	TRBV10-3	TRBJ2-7	TGTGCCATCAGTGGGGGAACCTACGAGCAGTACTTC	CAISGGTYEQYF
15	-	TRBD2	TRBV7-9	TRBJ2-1	TGTGCCAGCAGCCTAGCGGGTTACTCCTACAATGAGCAGTTCTTC	CASSLAGYSYNEQFF
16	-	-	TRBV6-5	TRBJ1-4	TGTGCCAGCAGTTACTCGAGTAGCGTAACTAATGAAAAACTGTTTTTT	CASSYSSSVTNEKLFF
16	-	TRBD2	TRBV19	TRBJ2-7	TGTGCCAGTAGTTCGGGACTAGCGGGATATGGGGACGAGCAGTACTTC	CASSSGLAGYGDEQYF
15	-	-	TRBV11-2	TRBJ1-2	TGTGCCAGCAGCCGAACAGGGACCTCTAACTATGGCTACACCTTC	CASSRTGTSNYGYTF